These 18 T cell receptor beta chains were all obtained from the same sample, sequenced in a study of T cell repertoires in cytomegalovirus infection. TCRdb re-called the reads with MiXCR, one entry per CDR3 protein. This table holds about 190,000 distinct CDR3 sequences, over 25% found once. Sequenced material: PBMCs. These receptors were taken from a human donor in good health (CMV status not recorded). Some clones in this sample may be carry-over from other donors' samples.

This clonotype was counted between two and nine times. The chain combines TRBV27 with TRBJ1-5; D gene unclear. CDR3 length: 12 residues. From germline, CDR1 is MNHEY and CDR2 SMNVEV (reference sequence). Trimming removed 3 bases at V and 7 bases at J, with 7 bases between. In DNA form, the CDR3 reads TGTGCCAGCAGTTTCAGCGGACAGCCCCAGCATTTT. Translation: CASSFSGQPQHF.

The table lists this clonotype with a few counts. The chain couples TRBV7-2 to TRBJ2-3, with 9 bases that match TRBD2. Germline CDR1 and CDR2: SGHTA and FQGNSA. There are 17 residues in the CDR3. Trimming cost V 5 bases and J 1 base; bases outside gene matches: 10. The CDR3 sequence: CASSRGVSGGRTDTQYF. The CDR3 DNA follows: TGTGCCAGCAGCCGGGGGGTTAGCGGGGGCCGCACAGATACGCAGTATTTT.

J is TRBJ2-3 and V is TRBV4-3; D not certain. The V end lost 0 bases, the J end lost 0 bases, and 7 bases lay between the germline ends. Germline CDR1 is LGHNA and CDR2 is YSLEER. The CDR3 covers 15 residues. Here the CDR3 reads CASSQDQASTDTQYF. CDR3 DNA sequence: TGCGCCAGCAGCCAAGACCAGGCAAGCACAGATACGCAGTATTTT.

The chain combines TRBV6-5 with TRBJ1-1; TRBD1 agrees at 7 bases. After removal of 6 bases from V and 2 bases from J, the junction contained 6 bases not matched to a gene. The CDR3 spans 14 residues. From germline, CDR1 is MNHEY and CDR2 SVGAGI. The DNA for the CDR3 is TGTGCCAGCAGAAAAGGGACAGCTAACACTGAAGCTTTCTTT. Translating it yields CASRKGTANTEAFF.

J is TRBJ1-2 and V is TRBV12-3 or TRBV12-4; no definite D call. CDR3 length: 15 residues. Trimming cost V 4 bases and J 4 bases, with 16 bases left between them. As DNA, the CDR3 is TGTGCCAGCAGTTCCCGGTCCTATTCGAGCTATGGCTACACCTTC. This encodes CASSSRSYSSYGYTF.

V is TRBV4-2 and J is TRBJ1-4; possibly TRBD1 for D (5 bases). In germline, CDR1 is LGHNA, CDR2 YNFKEQ. Trimming shortened V by 2 bases and J by 0 bases, and 13 bases separated the two germline ends. The CDR3 is 17 amino acids. DNA for the CDR3: TGTGCCAGCAGCCAATCCGTCGGAGGGGCAACTAATGAAAAACTGTTTTTT. Its protein product is CASSQSVGGATNEKLFF.

The chain joins TRBV7-2 to TRBJ2-7; D possibly corresponds to TRBD1 (5 bases). Trimming took 5 bases from V and 2 from J, leaving 10 bases between them. Germline CDR1 and CDR2: SGHTA and FQGNSA. CDR3 length: 13 residues. The CDR3 DNA reads TGTGCCAGCAGCACCGTAGGGGCCTACGAGCAGTACTTC. This gives the protein CASSTVGAYEQYF.

The J gene is TRBJ1-2, the V gene TRBV12-3 or TRBV12-4; possible D gene TRBD1, 6 bases. This CDR3 comprises 11 residues. V lost 1 base to trimming and J lost 12 bases, with 9 bases between them. The CDR3 here is CASSLEGGNTF. In DNA form, the CDR3 reads TGTGCCAGCAGTTTAGAAGGGGGGAACACCTTC.

With respect to this clonotype: This may be a read error: a much more frequent sequence differs by one nucleotide. The V call is TRBV7-2, the J call TRBJ2-3, with D perhaps matching TRBD1 (6 bases). In germline, CDR1 is SGHTA, CDR2 FQGNSA. The length of the CDR3 is 16 residues. The V gene lost 2 bases and the J gene lost 3 bases, with 15 bases spanning the gap. CDR3 in amino acids: CASSLFQGLRTDTQYF. CDR3 coding DNA: TGTGCCAGCAGCTTATTTCAGGGGCTGAGAACAGATACGCAGTATTTT.

This clonotype was seen only a few times. This rearrangement joins TRBV6-2 or TRBV6-3 to TRBJ2-5; TRBD1 is a possible D gene (6 bases). Looked up from germline, CDR1 is MNHEY and CDR2 is SVGEGT. The CDR3 loop spans 15 amino acids. Trimming left V 6 bases short and J 3 bases short, with 17 bases between. DNA for the CDR3: TGTGCCAGCAGGGACGTGGGGACACGGAAAGAGACCCAGTACTTC. It specifies CASRDVGTRKETQYF.

This clonotype was seen many times. The gene calls are TRBV27 and TRBJ2-2; D is unresolved. Germline assignment: CDR1 MNHEY and CDR2 SMNVEV (reference sequence). The V end was cut by 3 bases, the J end by 4 bases, with 3 bases between. The CDR3 consists of 12 residues. This CDR3 reads CASSFTTGELFF. CDR3 DNA sequence: TGTGCCAGCAGTTTCACCACCGGGGAGCTGTTTTTT.

The chain has TRBV7-3 and TRBJ1-1; no definite D call. Trimming removed 0 bases from V and 2 bases from J, with 10 bases in between. The CDR3 contains 15 residues. CDR1 and CDR2 (germline): SGHTA, FQGTGA. DNA for the CDR3: TGTGCCAGCAGCTTAACGTGGGGAAGAAACACTGAAGCTTTCTTT. Translation gives CASSLTWGRNTEAFF.

This clonotype has at least ten counts. The V call is TRBV7-6, the J call TRBJ1-1; D gene uncertain. The V gene's germline CDR1 is SGHVS and CDR2 FNYEAQ. With 5 bases removed from V and 4 bases from J, the gap between germline ends came to 14 bases. This CDR3 comprises 14 residues. The CDR3 DNA reads as TGTGCCAGCAGCCCGTGGGCCGACGGCACTGAAGCTTTCTTT. Residues: CASSPWADGTEAFF.

This chain joins TRBV6-2 or TRBV6-3 and TRBJ1-3, with TRBD1 matching over 8 bases. CDR1 and CDR2 (germline): MNHEY, SVGEGT. V shed 7 bases, J shed 1 base, and the junction held 9 bases outside the gene matches. The CDR3 is made up of 16 amino acids. The CDR3 loop is CASTRADRVSGNTIYF. CDR3 bases: TGTGCCAGCACTCGGGCGGACAGGGTGTCTGGAAACACCATATATTTT.

This clonotype was seen repeatedly, ten times or more. The chain couples TRBV7-9 to TRBJ1-2; D remains unclear. V was trimmed by 1 base and J by 4 bases, leaving 7 bases between them. Germline V gene lookup returns CDR1 SEHNR and CDR2 FQNEAQ (reference sequence). The CDR3 consists of 13 residues. The CDR3 coding sequence is TGTGCCAGCAGCTTAGTAGTCGGCTATGGCTACACCTTC. Its translation is CASSLVVGYGYTF.

This clonotype was seen once. A clone one base away is much larger, so this may be a read error. The chain carries TRBV7-2 and TRBJ2-7; maybe TRBD2 (5 bases). Trimming took off 1 base at V and 5 bases at J, with 12 bases between the two ends. CDR1 is SGHTA, CDR2 FQGNSA, per germline. This CDR3 is built from 14 residues. The CDR3 nucleotides are TGTGCCAGCAGCTTAGGCAGCGGAGGCGACGAGCAGTACTTC. As protein: CASSLGSGGDEQYF.

The chain recombines TRBV11-2 with TRBJ2-1; 7 nucleotides align to TRBD1. The CDR3 covers 13 residues. The trim removed 4 bases at V and 8 bases at J, leaving 5 bases unmatched. Germline V gene lookup returns CDR1 SGHAT and CDR2 FQNNGV. This CDR3 reads CASSSPTGDEQFF. The CDR3 bases are TGTGCCAGCAGCTCCCCTACAGGGGATGAGCAGTTCTTC.

This clonotype was found a few times. The rearrangement joins TRBV9 to TRBJ2-2, with TRBD1 identical over 10 bases. Germline V gene lookup returns CDR1 SGDLS and CDR2 YYNGEE. The ends lost 7 bases at V and 5 bases at J; junction bases unmatched: 5. This CDR3 spans 14 amino acids. CDR3 in amino acids: CASSWTGGTGELFF. DNA of the CDR3: TGTGCCAGCTCTTGGACAGGGGGTACCGGGGAGCTGTTTTTT.